The subject of this entry is one T cell receptor beta chain. This entry is derived from a study of blood T cell repertoires in COVID-19. Study in general: From the United States, Italy and Spain came samples of acute and convalescent COVID-19. Nucleic acid was either cDNA or gDNA, and it came from T cells, B-cell-depleted T cells, or PBMCs.

Study processing details: Amplification with reference gene primers provided the estimates of nucleated cell counts. Produced via immunoSEQ multiplex PCR; TCRdb's table is partial and in-frame only. The DNA gave D and trimming, while V, J and clone size come from that table. The sample contains more than 15,000 clones, less than 90% of which appear only once. V was clipped by 0 bases and J by 1 base, with 6 bases between them. Per germline, CDR1 MDHEN and CDR2 SYDVKM. The CDR3 has 14 residues. The chain joins TRBV28 to TRBJ1-1, with D unresolved. Source material: peripheral blood. The TCR comes from a man between 60 and 75 years old with acute or convalescent COVID-19. The CDR3 coding sequence is TGTGCCAGCAGTTTATGGACGGGGAACACTGAAGCTTTCTTT. The encoded protein is CASSLWTGNTEAFF.